These 30 T cell receptor beta chains originate from one sample sequenced in a study of blood T cell repertoires in COVID-19 (TCRdb year 2020). Library method: the immunoSEQ multiplex PCR assay. TCRdb took over this immuneACCESS table, retaining in-frame rearrangements with V and J assigned. Such tables are incomplete; in checked studies, under half of the missing clones stem from an unresolved V gene, and the remainder is unexplained. The sample yields nearly 55,000 clones; around 78% were counted once. Under 15% of the sample is in the top ten clones. The sequenced sample was peripheral blood. The receptor source for this set is a human donor with active or convalescent COVID-19. The donor label of this sample is uncertain.

The chain links TRBV29-1 to TRBJ2-7, with D possibly TRBD2 on 6 matching bases. V lost 1 base and J lost 2, with 15 bases in between. Germline CDR1 reads SQVTM; CDR2 reads ANQGSEA. The CDR3 runs 15 residues. CDR3 protein: CSVEGGSGLTYEQYF. DNA for the CDR3: TGCAGCGTTGAAGGAGGTAGCGGATTAACCTACGAGCAGTACTTC.

The rearrangement uses TRBV27 and TRBJ1-5, with TRBD1 as a possible D gene (5 bases). The ends were cut back, 6 bases at V and 3 bases at J, with 12 bases in the middle. The CDR3 contains 14 residues. Germline V lookup: CDR1 MNHEY, CDR2 SMNVEV (reference sequence). The CDR3 is CASSSTAFNQPQHF. The CDR3 DNA sequence: TGTGCCAGCAGCTCGACAGCATTCAATCAGCCCCAGCATTTT.

This clone is a singleton in its sample. The J gene is TRBJ1-5, the V gene TRBV29-1; D possibly corresponds to TRBD1 (6 bases). Germline lookup yields CDR1 SQVTM and CDR2 ANQGSEA. This CDR3 spans 13 amino acids. The V end lost 4 bases, the J end lost 0 bases, and 7 bases lay between the germline ends. CDR3 nucleotide sequence: TGCAGCGTTGGAGGGGGTAGCAATCAGCCCCAGCATTTT. Residues: CSVGGGSNQPQHF.

This rearrangement joins TRBV6-5 to TRBJ1-6, with no clear D. In germline, CDR1 is MNHEY, CDR2 SVGAGI. The CDR3 spans 14 residues. V was pared by 7 bases and J by 9 bases, with 16 bases between. As DNA, the CDR3 is TGTGCCAGCACCCTACGGGATGGTACTTCACCCCTCCACTTT. Protein product: CASTLRDGTSPLHF.

This chain links TRBV5-6 with TRBJ1-6, with D maybe TRBD1 (6 bases). V lost 1 base, J lost 6 bases, and 11 bases lay in between. The CDR3 contains 15 residues. Germline V gene lookup returns CDR1 SGHDT and CDR2 YYEEEE. In DNA form, the CDR3 reads TGTGCCAGCAGCTTGCAGGGGCGGGTTAATTCACCCCTCCACTTT. This codes for CASSLQGRVNSPLHF.

V and J are TRBV10-3 and TRBJ1-5; D remains unclear. Trimming took 0 bases from V and 4 from J, leaving 13 bases between them. From germline, CDR1 is ENHRY and CDR2 SYGVKD. CDR3 length: 16 residues. CDR3 protein: CAISESDHRSNQPQHF. The CDR3 region has the DNA TGTGCCATCAGTGAGTCGGATCACCGGAGTAATCAGCCCCAGCATTTT.

The V and J genes are TRBV10-3 and TRBJ2-1; weak D call: TRBD2 (5 bases). Germline assignment: CDR1 ENHRY and CDR2 SYGVKD. Trimming cost V 3 bases and J 7 bases, with 13 bases left between them. The CDR3 totals 14 residues. The CDR3 sequence: CAISEPAEGNEQFF. The DNA of the CDR3 is TGTGCCATCAGTGAACCAGCAGAGGGAAATGAGCAGTTCTTC.

This sequence joins TRBV19 and TRBJ2-7; TRBD1 is a possible D gene (8 bases). The length of the CDR3 is 15 residues. Per the germline V gene, CDR1 is LNHDA and CDR2 is SQIVND (reference sequence). The V and J ends lost 3 bases and 7 bases respectively, with 19 bases between them. The CDR3: CASSMGGGRGQEQYF. CDR3 bases: TGTGCCAGTAGTATGGGAGGGGGCAGGGGGCAAGAGCAGTACTTC.

The chain couples TRBV2 to TRBJ1-2, with 7 bases matching TRBD1. The germline gives CDR1 SNHLY, CDR2 FYNNEI. This CDR3 contains 13 residues. With 8 bases clipped from V and 4 bases from J, the junction kept 7 bases outside the gene matches. The CDR3: CASAGPGGYGYTF. The DNA of the CDR3 is TGTGCCAGCGCCGGGCCAGGGGGCTATGGCTACACCTTC.

This clone was detected only once. V gene TRBV19 combines with J gene TRBJ1-3; TRBD1 is a possible D gene (6 bases). The V gene lost 4 bases and the J gene lost 4 bases, with 11 bases spanning the gap. CDR3 length: 14 residues. CDR1 is LNHDA and CDR2 is SQIVND in the germline V gene (reference sequence). The CDR3 sequence: CASSRPGDGNTIYF. For the CDR3, the DNA is TGTGCCAGTAGTAGACCAGGGGACGGAAACACCATATATTTT.

The chain is built from TRBV5-1 and TRBJ2-7; 13 nucleotides agree with TRBD2. The ends lost 4 bases at V and 7 bases at J; junction bases unmatched: 14. Germline V gene lookup returns CDR1 SGHRS and CDR2 YFSETQ. This CDR3 is built from 17 residues. CDR3 amino acids: CASSRNTGLAGVSEQYF. The CDR3 nucleotides read TGCGCCAGCAGCCGTAATACTGGACTAGCGGGAGTTAGTGAGCAGTACTTC.

This chain joins TRBV18 and TRBJ2-1, with 12 bases fitting TRBD2. In germline, CDR1 is KGHSH, CDR2 LQKENI. V shed 3 bases, J shed 9 bases, and the junction held 3 bases outside the gene matches. This CDR3 is 14 amino acids long. The CDR3 DNA reads as TGTGCCAGCTCACCGGGACTAGCGGGCGCTGAGCAGTTCTTC. Its translation is CASSPGLAGAEQFF.

This clone was seen once. The chain couples TRBV9 to TRBJ2-5, with a weak D call TRBD2 (5 bases). Trimming stripped 4 bases from V and 2 bases from J, with 15 bases between. The length of the CDR3 is 15 residues. Per the germline V gene, CDR1 is SGDLS and CDR2 is YYNGEE. DNA of the CDR3: TGTGCCAGCAGCCCTCCGGGAACCACTCAAGAGACCCAGTACTTC. It codes for CASSPPGTTQETQYF.

The J gene is TRBJ2-1, the V gene TRBV14, with TRBD1 matching 8 bases. The V gene end was trimmed by 4 bases and the J gene end by 5 bases; junction bases not matched to a gene: 13. CDR1 and CDR2 (germline): SGHDN, FVKESK. The CDR3 has 17 residues. The CDR3 bases are TGTGCCAGCAGCCGCGGCCTTGGACAGGGAACAGACAATGAGCAGTTCTTC. Translated: CASSRGLGQGTDNEQFF.

The rearrangement uses TRBV4-1 and TRBJ2-3, with a weak D call TRBD2 (6 bases). The CDR3 covers 13 residues. Germline values: CDR1 MGHRA, CDR2 YSYEKL. Trimming stripped 4 bases from V and 5 bases from J, with 10 bases between. DNA of the CDR3: TGCGCCAGCAGCCTCGGAGGGGAAGATACGCAGTATTTT. Protein product: CASSLGGEDTQYF.

The genes are TRBV28 and TRBJ2-2, with TRBD1 identical over 7 bases. This CDR3 has 13 amino acids. In germline, CDR1 is MDHEN, CDR2 SYDVKM. V trimming: 8 bases; J trimming: 6 bases; junction bases outside the gene matches: 6. The CDR3 DNA follows: TGTGCCAGCCGAGGACAGGACCCCGGGGAGCTGTTTTTT. Translated, it gives CASRGQDPGELFF.

The rearrangement uses TRBV5-1 and TRBJ1-3; D is unclear. This CDR3 has 15 amino acids. V shed 0 bases and J shed 0 bases, with 7 bases lying between them. Germline lookup yields CDR1 SGHRS and CDR2 YFSETQ. The chain's CDR3 is CASSLAGHSGNTIYF. CDR3 nucleotides: TGCGCCAGCAGCTTGGCCGGTCACTCTGGAAACACCATATATTTT.

The chain employs TRBV19 and TRBJ2-7; perhaps TRBD2 as D (5 bases). The V gene lost 10 bases and the J gene lost 0 bases, with 16 bases spanning the gap. From germline, CDR1 is LNHDA and CDR2 SQIVND (reference sequence). The CDR3 is made up of 14 amino acids. The CDR3 DNA sequence: TGTGCCACCAGTATCTCAGCGGCCTCCTACGAGCAGTACTTC. Translation: CATSISAASYEQYF.

The chain employs TRBV29-1 and TRBJ2-2; tentative D call: TRBD1 (8 bases). The CDR3 sequence is 15 residues long. V lost 7 bases, J lost 6 bases, and 21 bases lay in between. From germline, CDR1 is SQVTM and CDR2 ANQGSEA. CDR3 region: CSALPGTGGAGELFF. Here the CDR3 DNA reads TGCAGCGCTCTTCCGGGTACAGGGGGGGCCGGGGAGCTGTTTTTT.

The chain has TRBV9 and TRBJ1-5; no definite D call. The CDR3 is made up of 15 amino acids. The germline V and J ends were trimmed by 0 bases and 6 bases, with 13 bases remaining between them. Germline CDR1 is SGDLS and CDR2 is YYNGEE. The CDR3 nucleotides read TGTGCCAGCAGCGTAGGGCCAGCCTCAGGTCAGCCCCAGCATTTT. This sequence encodes CASSVGPASGQPQHF.

This clone was counted a single time. The rearrangement links TRBV5-1 to TRBJ1-2, with 7 nucleotides matching TRBD1. The CDR3 runs 13 residues. Germline V lookup: CDR1 SGHRS, CDR2 YFSETQ. V lost 7 bases to trimming and J lost 8 bases; unmatched junction nucleotides: 11. The CDR3: CASAKDRSYGYTF. The DNA for the CDR3 is TGCGCCAGCGCTAAGGACAGGAGTTACGGCTACACCTTC.

The chain has TRBV6-2 or TRBV6-3 and TRBJ2-3; no clear D gene. The CDR3 spans 12 residues. V was trimmed by 2 bases and J by 7 bases, leaving 7 bases between them. Germline V gives CDR1 MNHEY, CDR2 SVGEGT. Here the CDR3 DNA reads TGTGCCAGCAGTTACGGCTCACATACGCAGTATTTT. Protein: CASSYGSHTQYF.

The chain couples TRBV27 to TRBJ2-1; tentatively, D is TRBD1 (7 bases). Germline CDR1 MNHEY, CDR2 SMNVEV (reference sequence). The CDR3 is 15 residues long. The ends were cut back, 8 bases at V and 10 bases at J, with 24 bases in the middle. CDR3 loop: CASSGLGSGGGEQFF. CDR3 in DNA: TGTGCCAGCTCTGGGTTGGGATCAGGGGGAGGCGAGCAGTTCTTC.

The chain combines TRBV27 with TRBJ1-5, with D possibly matching TRBD1 (5 bases). The CDR3 is 16 amino acids. The V end was cut by 6 bases, the J end by 3 bases, with 18 bases between. Germline-derived CDR1 and CDR2 are MNHEY and SMNVEV (reference sequence). The CDR3 loop is CASRREGFGPNQPQHF. As DNA, the CDR3 is TGTGCCAGCAGGCGGGAGGGGTTCGGCCCCAATCAGCCCCAGCATTTT.

This chain uses TRBV10-2 with TRBJ2-4, with TRBD1 matching over 10 bases. The CDR3 is 13 amino acids. Germline CDR1 is WSHSY and CDR2 is SAAADI. Trimming at V came to 4 bases and at J to 7 bases, leaving 1 base not matched to a gene. The CDR3 sequence is CASSGTGGNIQYF. CDR3 sequence (DNA): TGCGCCAGCAGTGGGACAGGGGGTAACATTCAGTACTTC.

The genes are TRBV7-2 and TRBJ2-3; weak D call: TRBD2 (5 bases). Germline CDR1 SGHTA, CDR2 FQGNSA. This CDR3 region has 14 residues. Trimming pared 5 bases from V and 0 bases from J, leaving 9 bases between. The CDR3 reads CASSPGLSTDTQYF. The CDR3 DNA reads as TGTGCCAGCAGCCCCGGACTCAGCACAGATACGCAGTATTTT.

This chain joins TRBV10-1 and TRBJ2-7; 13 bases match TRBD2. The CDR3 has 15 amino acids. The germline CDR1 and CDR2 sequences are WNHNN and SYGVQD (reference sequence). The trim removed 7 bases at V and 9 bases at J, leaving 12 bases unmatched. The CDR3 loop is CASKKDGTSGAPQYF. CDR3 DNA sequence: TGCGCCAGCAAAAAAGACGGGACTAGCGGGGCCCCGCAGTACTTC.

This chain joins TRBV5-8 and TRBJ1-3; D not certain. The CDR3 spans 15 residues. The V gene lost 4 bases and the J gene lost 3 bases, with 14 bases spanning the gap. The germline V gene has CDR1 SGHTS and CDR2 YDEGEE. CDR3 protein: CASSEGSRVGNTIYF. The CDR3 DNA sequence: TGTGCCAGCAGCGAGGGAAGTCGGGTTGGAAACACCATATATTTT.

The V call is TRBV9, the J call TRBJ2-3; 13 bases match TRBD2. In germline, CDR1 is SGDLS, CDR2 YYNGEE. Unmatched junction bases numbered 9, after V lost 3 bases and J lost 5 bases. The CDR3 contains 17 residues. The CDR3 region has the DNA TGTGCCAGCAGCGATGGACTAGCGGGAGTGGTGAAAGATACGCAGTATTTT. This translates into CASSDGLAGVVKDTQYF.

The rearrangement links TRBV11-3 to TRBJ2-1; TRBD2 matches 13 bases. V gave up 5 bases and J gave up 8 bases; unmatched junction bases: 9. Germline CDR1 is SGHNT and CDR2 is YENEEA. This CDR3 has 16 residues. In DNA, the CDR3 is TGTGCCAGCAGCGGACGGACTAGCGGGGGCGGAGATGAGCAGTTCTTC. Translation gives CASSGRTSGGGDEQFF.